Each of the 20 T cell receptor beta chains below was sequenced from the same sample in a study of shared clonotypes between healthy human individuals. TCRdb's table, derived via immunoSEQ multiplex PCR, lists solely in-frame clones and lacks some. The sample records 800,000 to 1,200,000 clones, 75% to 80% being singletons. The sample consisted of memory CD4+ T cells from PBMCs. Subset indicated: CD45RA-negative fraction. The receptors were sampled from a man aged 18 to 30 in good health. Some clones in this sample may be carry-over from other donors' samples.

This clone was recorded a few times. This chain links TRBV7-6 with TRBJ2-3; D is possibly TRBD1 or TRBD2 (5 bases each). The CDR3 covers 13 residues. V was pared by 4 bases and J by 11 bases, with 16 bases between. Germline CDR1 reads SGHVS; CDR2 reads FNYEAQ. The CDR3 loop reads CASSSTPAGRQYF. CDR3 DNA sequence: TGTGCCAGCAGCTCCACTCCGGCAGGGAGGCAGTATTTT.

V gene TRBV28 combines with J gene TRBJ1-2; D ambiguous. Germline V lookup: CDR1 MDHEN, CDR2 SYDVKM. CDR3 size: 12 residues. V was clipped by 6 bases and J by 7 bases, with 12 bases between them. The CDR3: CASSPGFRGYTF. In DNA form, the CDR3 reads TGTGCCAGCAGCCCAGGTTTTCGTGGCTACACCTTC.

The V call is TRBV27, the J call TRBJ2-7; D unclear. CDR1 and CDR2 (germline): MNHEY, SMNVEV (reference sequence). This CDR3 has 15 residues. Trimming removed 0 bases at V and 3 bases at J, with 12 bases between. This CDR3 is CASSLSFILHYEQYF. The CDR3 DNA reads TGTGCCAGCAGTTTATCGTTTATATTACACTACGAGCAGTACTTC.

V is TRBV5-4 and J is TRBJ2-7; TRBD1 matches 7 bases. The CDR3 has 13 amino acids. The germline V gene encodes CDR1 SGHNT and CDR2 YYREEE (reference sequence). With 6 bases clipped from V and 7 bases from J, the junction kept 10 bases outside the gene matches. Here the CDR3 DNA reads TGTGCCAGCAACACACAGGGGTCTCTTGAGCAGTACTTC. Translating gives CASNTQGSLEQYF.

CDR3 sequence reads: CASRSNLVNTEAFF. The CDR3 DNA is TGTGCCAGCAGGTCTAACCTAGTGAACACTGAAGCTTTCTTT. The V call is TRBV6-1, the J call TRBJ1-1; no clear D. This CDR3 is 14 amino acids long. Germline-derived CDR1 and CDR2 are MNHNS and SASEGT. V was cut by 6 bases and J by 0 bases, with 11 bases left in between.

This rearrangement joins TRBV5-1 to TRBJ2-1, with 11 bases fitting TRBD2. V was pared by 3 bases and J by 4 bases, with 6 bases of the junction left unmatched. The CDR3 loop spans 16 amino acids. Germline V gene sequence: CDR1 SGHRS, CDR2 YFSETQ. CDR3: CASSSSLAGGYNEQFF. The CDR3 DNA is TGCGCCAGCAGCTCTTCCCTAGCGGGAGGTTACAATGAGCAGTTCTTC. Full variable domain (rest looked up from reference TRBV5-1 and TRBJ2-1): KAGVTQTPRYLIKTRGQQVTLSCSPISGHRSVSWYQQTPGQGLQFLFEYFSETQRNKGNFPGRFSGRQFSNSRSEMNVSTLELGDSALYLCASSSSLAGGYNEQFFGPGTRLTVL.

This chain connects TRBV10-3 to TRBJ2-1; possibly TRBD1 for D (6 bases). V was clipped by 5 bases and J by 2 bases, with 13 bases between them. Germline loops: CDR1 ENHRY, CDR2 SYGVKD. This CDR3 has 15 amino acids. CDR3: CAISLGAYTYNEQFF. DNA for the CDR3: TGTGCCATCAGTTTGGGGGCCTATACCTACAATGAGCAGTTCTTC.

The chain links TRBV25-1 to TRBJ2-2, with D unresolved. Trimming removed 4 bases from V and 2 bases from J, with 11 bases in between. Germline loops: CDR1 MGHDK, CDR2 SYGVNS. CDR3 length equals 15 residues. For the CDR3, the DNA is TGTGCCAGCAGTGCGCCCCGGGCTAACACCGGGGAGCTGTTTTTT. Protein: CASSAPRANTGELFF.

This chain links TRBV28 with TRBJ2-3; the D gene is possibly TRBD2 (6 bases). V shed 4 bases and J shed 3 bases, with 17 bases lying between them. Germline values: CDR1 MDHEN, CDR2 SYDVKM. CDR3 length: 16 residues. DNA of the CDR3: TGTGCCAGCAGTTCCCCGGGCGGGGCAGGGACAGATACGCAGTATTTT. Translation gives CASSSPGGAGTDTQYF.

V gene TRBV5-1 combines with J gene TRBJ2-1; 8 bases fit TRBD2. Trimming at V came to 0 bases and at J to 9 bases, leaving 8 bases not matched to a gene. The CDR3 extends over 15 amino acids. Germline CDR1 reads SGHRS; CDR2 reads YFSETQ. The CDR3 region has the DNA TGCGCCAGCAGCTTGGCAGCGGGGGTGGATGGTGAGCAGTTCTTC. Translating it yields CASSLAAGVDGEQFF.

In its sample, this clone was seen a few times. The chain carries TRBV7-6 and TRBJ2-1; D might be TRBD1 (6 bases). Trimming pared 5 bases from V and 9 bases from J, leaving 11 bases between. CDR3 length: 12 residues. Germline CDR1 reads SGHVS; CDR2 reads FNYEAQ. CDR3 loop: CASSQGLGEQFF. CDR3 sequence (DNA): TGTGCCAGCAGCCAGGGGTTAGGTGAGCAGTTCTTC.

V is TRBV29-1 and J is TRBJ2-5, with D tentatively TRBD2 (6 bases). The CDR3 runs to 14 residues. Germline V gives CDR1 SQVTM, CDR2 ANQGSEA. The V end was cut by 4 bases, the J end by 1 base, with 13 bases between. In nucleotides, the CDR3 is TGCAGCGTTGGGGCGGGGTCGGCCCAAGAGACCCAGTACTTC. It yields the protein CSVGAGSAQETQYF.

The chain combines TRBV11-3 with TRBJ2-2; 9 nucleotides agree with TRBD1. Germline loops: CDR1 SGHNT, CDR2 YENEEA. CDR3 size: 16 residues. J gave up 6 bases and V 3 bases, and 8 bases lay outside the gene matches. This CDR3 reads CASSFTGGLRAGELFF. The CDR3, as DNA: TGTGCCAGCAGCTTTACAGGGGGCCTCCGAGCCGGGGAGCTGTTTTTT.

In DNA form, the CDR3 reads TGTGCCAGCTCACCAAATAGGGCTAGCGGGAGCAATGAGCAGTTCTTC. Protein product: CASSPNRASGSNEQFF. The V gene is TRBV18, the J gene TRBJ2-1; 10 bases are shared with TRBD2. Germline values: CDR1 KGHSH, CDR2 LQKENI. The trim removed 2 bases at V and 6 bases at J, leaving 7 bases unmatched. This CDR3 region has 16 residues.

The V gene is TRBV18, the J gene TRBJ2-3; D perhaps matches TRBD2 (5 bases). Germline V CDR1 and CDR2: KGHSH, LQKENI. This CDR3 contains 17 residues. Trimming stripped 0 bases from V and 5 bases from J, with 18 bases between. The CDR3 coding sequence is TGTGCCAGCTCACCACCACAAGGGAAGGAGGCCTTAGATACGCAGTATTTT. Translation gives CASSPPQGKEALDTQYF.

The rearrangement joins TRBV7-2 to TRBJ1-1; D is perhaps TRBD1 (5 bases). Germline V CDR1 and CDR2: SGHTA, FQGNSA. The CDR3 has 13 amino acids. The germline V and J ends were trimmed by 6 bases and 4 bases, with 12 bases remaining between them. CDR3 sequence (DNA): TGTGCCAGCAGTATACAGGCCCCCACTGAAGCTTTCTTT. Encoded protein: CASSIQAPTEAFF.

The J gene is TRBJ2-5, the V gene TRBV5-1, with a weak D call TRBD2 (5 bases). This CDR3 is 15 amino acids long. V lost 3 bases to trimming and J lost 5 bases, with 17 bases between them. Per germline, CDR1 SGHRS and CDR2 YFSETQ. CDR3 bases: TGCGCCAGCAGCTCAACAGACGGCCCGGGGGAGACCCAGTACTTC. It yields the protein CASSSTDGPGETQYF.

This sequence joins TRBV6-5 and TRBJ2-7, with 11 nucleotides matching TRBD2. CDR1 and CDR2 from the germline V gene are MNHEY and SVGAGI. The V segment lost 1 base and the J segment 3 bases; nucleotides outside the gene matches: 2. The CDR3 has 15 residues. In DNA form, the CDR3 reads TGTGCCAGCAGTTACTTAGCGGGAGGGAACTACGAGCAGTACTTC. Protein product: CASSYLAGGNYEQYF.

This rearrangement joins TRBV9 to TRBJ2-3; D not resolved. The germline V and J ends were trimmed by 5 bases and 6 bases, with 13 bases remaining between them. This CDR3 spans 13 amino acids. Germline loops: CDR1 SGDLS, CDR2 YYNGEE. Here the CDR3 reads CASSIMGLDTQYF. Written as DNA, the CDR3 is TGTGCCAGCAGTATTATGGGGTTGGATACGCAGTATTTT.

The chain couples TRBV18 to TRBJ2-1, with 8 bases identical to TRBD2. V shed 5 bases, J shed 8 bases, and the junction held 11 bases outside the gene matches. This CDR3 is 15 amino acids long. CDR1 is KGHSH, CDR2 LQKENI, per germline. CDR3 DNA sequence: TGTGCCAGCTCATCAAAGGCGGGAGGAGGTTATGAGCAGTTCTTC. Translating it yields CASSSKAGGGYEQFF.